This TCR beta chain was recorded in a study of T cell repertoires in cytomegalovirus infection. Study information: Public TCR beta signature analysis indicated the presence of both CMV infection and matching HLA type.

This clonotype was found a few times. The antigen remains undetermined. TCRdb recomputed calls from the reads with MiXCR, one row per CDR3 protein. The profile covers hundreds of thousands of distinct CDR3 sequences, with 30% to 40% appearing a single time and roughly 15% taken by the ten largest. Regarding the study as a whole: HLA-C-restricted TCR beta clonotypes specific for CMV led the ex vivo response.

Trimming shortened V by 4 bases and J by 5 bases, and 19 bases separated the two germline ends. The CDR3 runs to 16 residues. In germline, CDR1 is SGHAT, CDR2 FQNNGV. The TCR sequence derives from a human donor in good health (CMV status not recorded). Some clones in this sample may be carry-over from other donors' samples. The sequencing input was PBMCs. The chain employs TRBV11-2 and TRBJ2-3; weak D call: TRBD1 (6 bases). The CDR3 spells CASSSRQDSALDTQYF. As DNA, the CDR3 is TGTGCCAGCAGCTCACGACAGGATAGCGCACTAGATACGCAGTATTTT.